These T cell receptor beta chains were read from a single sample in a study of T cell repertoires in cytomegalovirus infection. Using its own MiXCR run on the reads, TCRdb lists one record per CDR3 protein. The sample shows hundreds of thousands of distinct CDR3 sequences, around 10% of them seen only once. The sequenced material came from PBMCs. Source of these receptors: a human donor in good health (CMV status not recorded). Some clones in this sample may be carry-over from other donors' samples. Each CDR3 is given with its conserved first and last residue. Each record gives: J gene, V gene, clone size, D gene, CDR3 protein, CDR3 DNA. D genes are given only for firm matches. Size tells how often a clone was seen (once, few, many) or the class of an expanded clone, and some rows leave it out.

TRBJ2-1 | TRBV27 | few | TRBD2 | CASSPAGGHNEQFF | TGTGCCAGCAGTCCAGCGGGGGGCCACAATGAGCAGTTCTTC
TRBJ2-4 | TRBV28 | many | - | CASSIRGSDIQYF | TGTGCCAGCAGCATTCGGGGTTCAGACATTCAGTACTTC
TRBJ1-1 | TRBV9 | - | - | CASSVPASGDRVF | TGTGCCAGCAGCGTTCCAGCGTCGGGGGATAGAGTCTTT
TRBJ1-6 | TRBV20-1 | few | TRBD1 | CSAREVDRENSPLHF | TGCAGTGCTAGAGAAGTGGACAGGGAGAATTCACCCCTCCACTTT
TRBJ2-1 | TRBV7-8 | many | - | CASSLTPGGLRNEQFF | TGTGCCAGCAGCTTAACACCGGGGGGCCTTAGGAATGAGCAGTTCTTC
TRBJ2-1 | TRBV20-1 | few | TRBD2 | CSALDSSGHYNEQFF | TGCAGTGCTCTAGACTCTAGCGGACACTACAATGAGCAGTTCTTC
TRBJ1-5 | TRBV28 | many | - | CASSLFGQGNQPQHF | TGTGCCAGCAGTTTATTCGGTCAGGGCAATCAGCCCCAGCATTTT
TRBJ2-7 | TRBV6-2/TRBV6-3 | many | TRBD2 | CASTPRSGTWGGRAEQYF | TGTGCCAGCACCCCTAGGAGCGGGACGTGGGGAGGGAGGGCCGAGCAGTACTTC
TRBJ2-7 | TRBV12-3/TRBV12-4 | many | - | CASSLARSSYEQYF | TGTGCCAGCAGTTTAGCGAGATCTTCCTACGAGCAGTACTTC
TRBJ2-1 | TRBV27 | many | - | CASSPRGLYNEQFF | TGTGCCAGCAGCCCCAGGGGCTTGTACAATGAGCAGTTCTTC
TRBJ2-1 | TRBV7-9 | - | - | CATRQGQRNEQFF | TGTGCGACCAGACAAGGCCAGAGAAATGAGCAGTTCTTC
TRBJ2-1 | TRBV10-3 | many | - | CAISELGDEQFF | TGTGCCATCAGTGAGTTGGGGGATGAGCAGTTCTTC
TRBJ2-3 | TRBV5-1 | few | - | CASSLAAVAFGTQYF | TGCGCCAGCAGCTTGGCCGCGGTGGCGTTTGGTACGCAGTATTTT
TRBJ1-2 | TRBV19 | - | TRBD1 | CASSQGGGYTF | TGTGCCAGTAGCCAGGGGGGTGGCTACACCTTC
TRBJ2-2 | TRBV2 | many | TRBD2 | CASMREGSTGELFF | TGTGCCAGCATGAGGGAGGGTAGCACCGGGGAGCTGTTTTTT
TRBJ2-2 | TRBV9 | many | TRBD2 | CASSSWTSGNTGELFF | TGTGCCAGCAGCTCGTGGACTAGCGGGAACACCGGGGAGCTGTTTTTT
TRBJ2-3 | TRBV7-8 | many | TRBD2 | CASRYLAGSTDTQYF | TGTGCCAGCAGGTATTTAGCGGGAAGCACAGATACGCAGTATTTT
TRBJ1-2 | TRBV25-1 | many | TRBD1 | CASWGARGYGGYTF | TGTGCCAGCTGGGGGGCCAGGGGGTATGGGGGCTACACCTTC
TRBJ1-6 | TRBV28 | few | - | CASSSGANSPLHF | TGTGCCAGCAGCTCCGGGGCCAATTCACCCCTCCACTTT
TRBJ2-7 | TRBV28 | many | - | CASSALKGDRITYEQYF | TGTGCCAGCAGTGCCCTCAAGGGCGACAGGATAACCTACGAGCAGTACTTC
TRBJ2-7 | TRBV29-1 | few | - | CSVVFHRANEQYF | TGCAGCGTTGTTTTTCACAGGGCCAACGAGCAGTACTTC
TRBJ2-7 | TRBV14 | - | TRBD1 | CASSQPGTGPYEQYF | TGTGCCAGCAGCCAACCCGGGACAGGGCCCTACGAGCAGTACTTC
TRBJ1-1 | TRBV7-3 | many | - | CASSLYPNTEAFF | TGTGCCAGCAGCTTATATCCGAACACTGAAGCTTTCTTT
TRBJ2-3 | TRBV6-1 | many | TRBD1 | CASSRDGTGRSDTQYF | TGTGCCAGCAGTCGCGACGGGACAGGGAGGTCAGATACGCAGTATTTT
TRBJ1-1 | TRBV27 | few | - | CASSLTRRGGTEAFF | TGTGCCAGCAGTTTAACCCGCAGGGGAGGCACTGAAGCTTTCTTT